These 32 T cell receptor beta chains were all obtained from the same sample, sequenced in a study of response to subunit inactivated influenza vaccine. From the RT-PCR reads, TCRdb called clonotypes with MiXCR, one entry per CDR3 protein. This table has approximately 490,000 distinct CDR3 sequences, roughly 7.9% appearing once. Sample: PBMCs from blood, taken roughly 24 months after vaccination. These receptors originate from a man between 45 and 75 years old who received an inactivated influenza vaccine.

This clonotype was detected only a few times. This rearrangement joins TRBV4-1 to TRBJ2-7; D uncertain. Trimming took 0 bases from V and 3 from J, leaving 9 bases between them. Germline CDR1 reads MGHRA; CDR2 reads YSYEKL. This CDR3 comprises 14 residues. CDR3 bases: TGCGCCAGCAGCCAAGATGGGCCCTACTACGAGCAGTACTTC. It codes for CASSQDGPYYEQYF.

The CDR3 DNA follows: TGTGCCAGCAGTTGGACGGCGGCCGGGGAGCTGTTTTTT. This codes for CASSWTAAGELFF. This chain joins TRBV12-3 or TRBV12-4 and TRBJ2-2; D unresolved. The CDR3 extends over 13 amino acids. The V end lost 4 bases, the J end lost 6 bases, and 9 bases lay between the germline ends.

This clonotype was picked up a small number of times. The chain uses TRBV29-1 and TRBJ1-1, with 7 bases lining up with TRBD1. V gave up 5 bases and J gave up 4 bases; unmatched junction bases: 10. This CDR3 region has 14 residues. CDR1 and CDR2 from the germline V gene are SQVTM and ANQGSEA. CDR3 sequence: CSVIRTGLSTEAFF. In nucleotides, the CDR3 is TGCAGCGTTATCCGGACAGGCCTTAGCACTGAAGCTTTCTTT.

V and J are TRBV7-2 and TRBJ2-5, with a possible D match to TRBD2 (5 bases). The V end was cut by 2 bases, the J end by 5 bases, with 15 bases between. Germline V gene data show CDR1 as SGHTA and CDR2 as FQGNSA. This CDR3 has 15 amino acids. The CDR3 sequence is CASSLLSGSWETQYF. CDR3 in DNA: TGTGCCAGCAGCTTACTAAGCGGATCTTGGGAGACCCAGTACTTC.

The rearrangement joins TRBV9 to TRBJ2-2, with TRBD1 as a possible D gene (5 bases). The CDR3 runs 14 residues. V shed 0 bases and J shed 7 bases, with 10 bases lying between them. CDR1 is SGDLS and CDR2 is YYNGEE in the germline V gene. CDR3 sequence reads: CASSVDTGIGELFF. The CDR3 DNA reads TGTGCCAGCAGCGTAGATACAGGAATCGGGGAGCTGTTTTTT.

The chain uses TRBV20-1 and TRBJ2-3, with D unclear. The CDR3 runs 15 residues. Looked up from germline, CDR1 is DFQATT and CDR2 is SNEGSKA (reference sequence). The V and J ends lost 6 bases and 4 bases respectively, with 20 bases between them. The CDR3 reads CSATKGALSADTQYF. The CDR3, as DNA: TGCAGTGCCACAAAAGGAGCTCTCTCTGCAGATACGCAGTATTTT.

As DNA, the CDR3 is TGTGCCAGCAGGCGACTAGATGGTTCCTACGAGCAGTACTTC. Its protein is CASRRLDGSYEQYF. V gene TRBV5-5 combines with J gene TRBJ2-7, with a tentative D call TRBD2 (6 bases). The CDR3 covers 14 residues. Trimming removed 5 bases at V and 1 base at J, with 13 bases between. CDR1 is SGHKS and CDR2 is YYEKEE in the germline V gene (reference sequence).

The chain recombines TRBV20-1 with TRBJ1-5, with D maybe TRBD1 (6 bases). The germline V gene encodes CDR1 DFQATT and CDR2 SNEGSKA (reference sequence). The CDR3 has 15 amino acids. The germline V and J ends were trimmed by 6 bases and 0 bases, with 15 bases remaining between them. This CDR3 is CSAKGETGSNQPQHF. The CDR3, as DNA: TGCAGTGCAAAGGGGGAGACCGGTAGCAATCAGCCCCAGCATTTT.

The rearrangement joins TRBV28 to TRBJ1-5; D gene unclear. V was cut by 6 bases and J by 9 bases, with 9 bases left in between. CDR1 is MDHEN, CDR2 SYDVKM, per germline. This CDR3 spans 11 amino acids. CDR3 in DNA: TGTGCCAGCAGAACCTCCACGCCCCAGCATTTT. Translating gives CASRTSTPQHF.

The gene calls are TRBV20-1 and TRBJ1-2, with TRBD1 matching 12 bases. The CDR3 contains 15 residues. Germline trimming cut 5 bases from V and 7 bases from J; bases unmatched to any gene: 11. Germline V gives CDR1 DFQATT, CDR2 SNEGSKA (reference sequence). CDR3 region: CSALNRDRGRSGYTF. In DNA form, the CDR3 reads TGCAGTGCTTTGAACCGGGACAGGGGGCGTTCTGGCTACACCTTC.

This clonotype was recorded at least ten times. J is TRBJ2-3 and V is TRBV29-1, with 9 nucleotides matching TRBD2. From germline, CDR1 is SQVTM and CDR2 ANQGSEA. Unmatched junction bases numbered 4, after V lost 1 base and J lost 8 bases. The CDR3 covers 13 residues. Here the CDR3 DNA reads TGCAGCGTTGAAGGGACGACTAGCGGTACGCAGTATTTT. Translation: CSVEGTTSGTQYF.

This clonotype was seen ten or more times. The chain recombines TRBV9 with TRBJ2-6, with TRBD1 as a possible D gene (5 bases). The CDR3 covers 17 residues. Per germline, CDR1 SGDLS and CDR2 YYNGEE. Trimming took off 6 bases at V and 0 bases at J, with 16 bases between the two ends. CDR3 region: CASNGPGHLSGANVLTF. The CDR3 nucleotides read TGTGCCAGCAACGGACCCGGACACCTCTCTGGGGCCAACGTCCTGACTTTC.

The chain uses TRBV30 and TRBJ1-6; D unclear. Trimming removed 3 bases at V and 10 bases at J, with 10 bases between. This CDR3 has 12 residues. Germline lookup yields CDR1 GTSNPN and CDR2 SVGIG (reference sequence). CDR3: CAWSPVKSPLHF. In DNA form, the CDR3 reads TGTGCCTGGAGCCCAGTAAAATCACCCCTCCACTTT.

This chain links TRBV7-2 with TRBJ2-7; 11 bases line up with TRBD2. This CDR3 is built from 16 residues. Germline values: CDR1 SGHTA, CDR2 FQGNSA. V was clipped by 5 bases and J by 6 bases; unmatched bases: 12. CDR3 nucleotides: TGTGCCAGCAGCCGAACTGGACTAGCGGGCACTGGCGAGCAGTACTTC. Its protein product is CASSRTGLAGTGEQYF.

The chain links TRBV11-2 to TRBJ2-7; 7 positions match TRBD2. The CDR3 has 15 amino acids. Germline V gene sequence: CDR1 SGHAT, CDR2 FQNNGV. The V segment lost 5 bases and the J segment 1 base; nucleotides outside the gene matches: 8. The CDR3 reads CASSARLARSYEQYF. The CDR3, as DNA: TGTGCCAGCAGCGCCCGACTAGCACGATCCTACGAGCAGTACTTC.

The chain has TRBV19 and TRBJ1-6, with D possibly TRBD1 on 5 matching bases. This CDR3 has 12 amino acids. The germline V and J ends were trimmed by 4 bases and 10 bases, with 8 bases remaining between them. CDR1 and CDR2 from the germline V gene are LNHDA and SQIVND (reference sequence). The CDR3 reads CASSRWDSPLHF. The CDR3 region has the DNA TGTGCCAGTAGTAGGTGGGACTCACCCCTCCACTTT.

This chain uses TRBV4-3 with TRBJ2-1; the match to TRBD2 covers 13 bases. Germline lookup yields CDR1 LGHNA and CDR2 YSLEER. The V gene end was trimmed by 4 bases and the J gene end by 0 bases; junction bases not matched to a gene: 6. The CDR3 spans 18 residues. The CDR3, as DNA: TGCGCCAGCAGCCTCGGGACTAGCGGGATTCTCTCCTACAATGAGCAGTTCTTC. It encodes CASSLGTSGILSYNEQFF.

J is TRBJ2-7 and V is TRBV20-1, with TRBD2 as a possible D gene (5 bases). Trimming removed 6 bases at V and 0 bases at J, with 18 bases between. The length of the CDR3 is 15 residues. CDR1 and CDR2 from the germline V gene are DFQATT and SNEGSKA (reference sequence). In DNA form, the CDR3 reads TGCAGTGCCCCAGGTGGGCGGGCCTCCTCCTACGAGCAGTACTTC. Its protein product is CSAPGGRASSYEQYF.

Ten or more counts support this clonotype. The chain joins TRBV20-1 to TRBJ2-7; D possibly corresponds to TRBD1 (6 bases). CDR3 length: 14 residues. Germline V gene data show CDR1 as DFQATT and CDR2 as SNEGSKA (reference sequence). Trimming removed 2 bases at V and 6 bases at J, with 17 bases between. In nucleotides, the CDR3 is TGCAGTGCTAGACCTTACAGGGAAATCACCGAGCAGTACTTC. Protein: CSARPYREITEQYF.

This clonotype was found a few times. This chain joins TRBV29-1 and TRBJ2-1; 8 nucleotides line up with TRBD2. V lost 6 bases to trimming and J lost 8 bases; unmatched junction nucleotides: 12. The germline V gene encodes CDR1 SQVTM and CDR2 ANQGSEA. The CDR3 has 14 residues. Written as DNA, the CDR3 is TGCAGCGTCACACCGGGACTAGTCGTAGATGAGCAGTTCTTC. Residues: CSVTPGLVVDEQFF.

The V and J genes are TRBV20-1 and TRBJ1-1; possibly TRBD1 for D (6 bases). The CDR3 runs 15 residues. V gave up 6 bases and J gave up 3 bases, with 20 bases separating them. CDR1 DFQATT and CDR2 SNEGSKA come from the germline V gene (reference sequence). The CDR3 DNA follows: TGCAGTGCAACTTGGGGGGCCCGGAGGGACACTGAAGCTTTCTTT. This sequence encodes CSATWGARRDTEAFF.

This clonotype occurred a few times. The chain joins TRBV3-1 to TRBJ2-1, with 10 bases lining up with TRBD2. V shed 5 bases, J shed 7 bases, and the junction held 8 bases outside the gene matches. The germline V gene encodes CDR1 LGHDT and CDR2 YNNKEL (reference sequence). The CDR3 is 15 residues long. The CDR3 loop is CASSESGRGRNEQFF. The CDR3 DNA follows: TGTGCCAGCAGCGAAAGCGGGAGGGGTAGGAATGAGCAGTTCTTC.

The V and J genes are TRBV20-1 and TRBJ1-6, with D tentatively TRBD1 (5 bases). The CDR3 has 12 residues. In germline, CDR1 is DFQATT, CDR2 SNEGSKA (reference sequence). The CDR3 is CSAGGGYSPLHF. The CDR3 DNA reads as TGCAGCGCCGGGGGGGGGTATTCACCCCTCCACTTT.

The DNA of the CDR3 is TGTGCCAGCAGCTTAGGGGACCTCTACGAGCAGTACTTC. This codes for CASSLGDLYEQYF. The J gene is TRBJ2-7, the V gene TRBV7-9; D may match TRBD1 or TRBD2 (5 bases each). The CDR3 consists of 13 residues. Trimming took off 1 base at V and 3 bases at J, with 7 bases between the two ends. Germline CDR1 is SEHNR and CDR2 is FQNEAQ (reference sequence).

The chain couples TRBV5-1 to TRBJ2-1, with TRBD2 matching over 9 bases. The CDR3 runs 14 residues. The germline V gene encodes CDR1 SGHRS and CDR2 YFSETQ. Unmatched junction bases numbered 14, after V lost 4 bases and J lost 15 bases. The CDR3 reads CASSSRDLAGSGFF. As DNA, the CDR3 is TGCGCCAGCAGCAGCCGTGACCTAGCGGGGAGTGGGTTCTTC.

This sequence joins TRBV7-9 and TRBJ2-7; 7 bases map to TRBD2. The V gene's germline CDR1 is SEHNR and CDR2 FQNEAQ (reference sequence). The CDR3 is made up of 15 amino acids. The V and J ends lost 1 base and 5 bases, in that order; junction bases with no gene match: 8. The CDR3 DNA reads as TGTGCCAGCAGCTTAGTGCGGGAGCAGTTCGACGAGCAGTACTTC. Its protein is CASSLVREQFDEQYF.

The chain combines TRBV20-1 with TRBJ2-3; unclear D gene. The V gene lost 3 bases and the J gene lost 5 bases, with 12 bases spanning the gap. Germline loops: CDR1 DFQATT, CDR2 SNEGSKA (reference sequence). The CDR3 runs 13 residues. The CDR3 bases are TGCAGTGCTAGGGTCCCCCCGGGAGATACGCAGTATTTT. Residues: CSARVPPGDTQYF.

The chain joins TRBV2 to TRBJ2-5; 7 bases fit TRBD2. The CDR3 covers 15 residues. Germline CDR1 is SNHLY and CDR2 is FYNNEI. V dropped 3 bases and J dropped 3; count of bases not matched to a gene: 7. CDR3 sequence (DNA): TGTGCCAGCAGTGAGTCGCCTAGCGGCAAAGAGACCCAGTACTTC. Its translation is CASSESPSGKETQYF.

The chain uses TRBV9 and TRBJ2-4; 13 bases are shared with TRBD2. V lost 4 bases, J lost 1 base, and 8 bases stayed unmatched. Germline assignment: CDR1 SGDLS and CDR2 YYNGEE. The CDR3 consists of 18 residues. CDR3 residues: CASSRGLAGLLAKNIQYF. The CDR3 bases are TGTGCCAGCAGCCGGGGACTAGCGGGGTTGTTGGCCAAAAACATTCAGTACTTC.

In its sample, this clonotype was seen many times. The chain joins TRBV5-1 to TRBJ1-1; tentatively, D is TRBD1 (5 bases). Germline loops: CDR1 SGHRS, CDR2 YFSETQ. The CDR3 has 15 amino acids. Trimming removed 0 bases at V and 3 bases at J, with 12 bases between. CDR3 in DNA: TGCGCCAGCAGCTTGGGGGGGGTTTGGTACACTGAAGCTTTCTTT. This gives the protein CASSLGGVWYTEAFF.

On this clonotype itself: A much larger clone differs by one base, so this may be a read error. This chain uses TRBV7-9 with TRBJ2-5, with D possibly TRBD2 on 5 matching bases. V lost 1 base, J lost 9 bases, and 6 bases lay in between. This CDR3 contains 11 residues. In germline, CDR1 is SEHNR, CDR2 FQNEAQ (reference sequence). The CDR3 is CASSLERAQYF. The DNA of the CDR3 is TGTGCCAGCAGCTTAGAGAGGGCCCAGTACTTC.

This chain uses TRBV7-9 with TRBJ2-3; 7 bases line up with TRBD1. J gave up 4 bases and V 5 bases, and 9 bases lay outside the gene matches. Germline lookup yields CDR1 SEHNR and CDR2 FQNEAQ (reference sequence). The CDR3 runs 15 residues. Written as DNA, the CDR3 is TGTGCCAGCAGCCCCCGACAGGGTATGCCAGATACGCAGTATTTT. It yields the protein CASSPRQGMPDTQYF.